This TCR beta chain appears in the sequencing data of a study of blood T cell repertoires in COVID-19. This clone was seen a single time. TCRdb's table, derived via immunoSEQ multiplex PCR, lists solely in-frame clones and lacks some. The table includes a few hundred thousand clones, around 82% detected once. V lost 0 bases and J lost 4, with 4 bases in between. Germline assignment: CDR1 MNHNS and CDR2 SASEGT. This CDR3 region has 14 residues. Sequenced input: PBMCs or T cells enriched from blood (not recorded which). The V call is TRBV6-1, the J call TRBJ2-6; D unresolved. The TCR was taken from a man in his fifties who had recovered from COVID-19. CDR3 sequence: CASSEARGANVLTF. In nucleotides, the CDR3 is TGTGCCAGCAGTGAAGCTCGGGGGGCCAACGTCCTGACTTTC.